This section outlines one TCR beta chain sequence together with its context. The antigen is undetermined. Peripheral blood CD8+ and CD4+ T cells were profiled by TCR beta sequencing. TEMRA cells were enriched by FACS, while CD8+ and CD4+ T cells were obtained through a negative isolation that was performed magnetically. The data were obtained in a study of CD8 T cells in Susac syndrome. The study, taken as a whole, reports: Clonal expansion of Susac CD8+ cells peaked in TEMRA cells, and it also peaked in active patients.

After extraction with the RNeasy kit, roughly 0.5 to 1 ug of the RNA was reverse transcribed using random hexamers. Amplification of TCR beta CDR3 spanned 54 Vbeta and 13 Jbeta via immunoSEQ multiplex PCR. TCRdb passed the immunoSEQ multiplex PCR reads through MiXCR, listing each CDR3 protein once. The sample carries roughly 110,000 distinct CDR3 sequences, around 94% recorded once. Trimming stripped 5 bases from V and 6 bases from J, with 14 bases between. CDR1 MNHEY and CDR2 SMNVEV come from the germline V gene (reference sequence). This CDR3 is built from 13 residues. This sequence joins TRBV27 and TRBJ2-7; the D is unclear. This clonotype was sampled from a human donor with Susac syndrome. What was sequenced was CD8+ T cells from PBMCs. This chain's CDR3 is CASSPTSWGEQYF. As DNA, the CDR3 is TGTGCCAGCAGTCCCACCTCGTGGGGCGAGCAGTACTTC.